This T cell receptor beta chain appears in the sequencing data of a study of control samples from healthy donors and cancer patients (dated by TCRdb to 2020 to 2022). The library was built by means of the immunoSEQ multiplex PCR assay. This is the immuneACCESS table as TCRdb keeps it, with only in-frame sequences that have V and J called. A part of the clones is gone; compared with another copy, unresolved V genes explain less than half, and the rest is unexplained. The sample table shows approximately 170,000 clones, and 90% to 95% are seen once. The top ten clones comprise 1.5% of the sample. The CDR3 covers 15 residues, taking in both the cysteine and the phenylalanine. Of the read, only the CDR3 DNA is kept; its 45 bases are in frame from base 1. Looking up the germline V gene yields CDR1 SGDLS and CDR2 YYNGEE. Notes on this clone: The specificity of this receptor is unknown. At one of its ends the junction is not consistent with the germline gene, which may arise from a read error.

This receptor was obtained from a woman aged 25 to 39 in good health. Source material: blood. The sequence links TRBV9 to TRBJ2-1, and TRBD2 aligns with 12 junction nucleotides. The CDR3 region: CASSGTSGEYNGQFF. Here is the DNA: TGTGCCAGCAGCGGGACTAGCGGGGAGTACAATGGGCAGTTCTTC.